This TCR beta chain is drawn from a study of cytomegalovirus exposure and HLA in healthy donors. Study-level findings and limits: Later analysis suggested most CMV-associated TCR beta chains were HLA-restricted. It was reported that the classifier diagnosed cytomegalovirus status with high specificity and sensitivity in both the original and validation cohorts.

On this clone itself: Its target is unknown.

PCR amplification relied on 60 Vbeta primers (plus 13 Jbeta primers). Some clones are missing from TCRdb's copy, which holds only in-frame ones; the method was immunoSEQ multiplex PCR. The sample has about 180,000 clones, approximately 84% seen once. J lost 2 bases, V lost 2 bases, and 4 bases had no gene match. CDR1 is SGHRS and CDR2 is YFSETQ in the germline V gene. The CDR3 sequence is 14 residues long. Whereas donors were nominally healthy upon sampling, unrecorded immune exposures were probable. The sample comprised PBMCs. This receptor was identified in a boy aged 2 to 9 in good health and CMV-seronegative. The genes are TRBV5-1 and TRBJ2-7, with 7 bases matching TRBD1. CDR3 region: CASSFTGTAYEQYF. The CDR3 DNA is TGCGCCAGCAGCTTTACCGGGACAGCCTACGAGCAGTACTTC.